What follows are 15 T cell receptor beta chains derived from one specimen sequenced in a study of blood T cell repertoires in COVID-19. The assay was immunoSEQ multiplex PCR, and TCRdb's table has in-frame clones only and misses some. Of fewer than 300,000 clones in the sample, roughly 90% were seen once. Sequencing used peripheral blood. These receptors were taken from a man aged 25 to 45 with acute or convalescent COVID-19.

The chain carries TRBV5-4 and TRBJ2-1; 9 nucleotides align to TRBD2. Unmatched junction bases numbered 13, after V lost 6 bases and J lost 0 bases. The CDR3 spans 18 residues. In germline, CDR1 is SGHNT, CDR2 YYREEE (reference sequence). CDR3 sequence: CASNPGVSGGSSYNEQFF. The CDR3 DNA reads TGTGCCAGCAACCCGGGGGTTAGCGGGGGCTCCTCCTACAATGAGCAGTTCTTC.

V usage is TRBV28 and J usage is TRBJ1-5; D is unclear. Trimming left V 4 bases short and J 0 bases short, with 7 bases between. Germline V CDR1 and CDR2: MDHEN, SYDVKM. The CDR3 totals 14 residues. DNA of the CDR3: TGTGCCAGCAGTTCATCCTATAGCAATCAGCCCCAGCATTTT. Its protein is CASSSSYSNQPQHF.

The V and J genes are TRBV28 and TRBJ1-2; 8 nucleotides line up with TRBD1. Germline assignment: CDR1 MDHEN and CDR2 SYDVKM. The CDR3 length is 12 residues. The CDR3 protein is CATGGANYGYTF. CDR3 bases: TGTGCTACAGGGGGAGCTAACTATGGCTACACCTTC.

The CDR3 bases are TGCGCCAGCACCGCCGGAGGAGGAGAGTTAAGCACTGAAGCTTTCTTT. Amino acid sequence: CASTAGGGELSTEAFF. This chain links TRBV5-1 with TRBJ1-1, with D hard to call. Germline loops: CDR1 SGHRS, CDR2 YFSETQ. Trimming cost V 6 bases and J 4 bases, with 22 bases left between them. This CDR3 is 16 amino acids long.

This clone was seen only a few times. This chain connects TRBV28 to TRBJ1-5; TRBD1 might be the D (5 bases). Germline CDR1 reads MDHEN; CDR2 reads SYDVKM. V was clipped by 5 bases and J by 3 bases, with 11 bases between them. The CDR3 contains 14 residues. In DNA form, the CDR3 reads TGTGCCAGCAGTCCAGGGTCGGACAATCAGCCCCAGCATTTT. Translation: CASSPGSDNQPQHF.

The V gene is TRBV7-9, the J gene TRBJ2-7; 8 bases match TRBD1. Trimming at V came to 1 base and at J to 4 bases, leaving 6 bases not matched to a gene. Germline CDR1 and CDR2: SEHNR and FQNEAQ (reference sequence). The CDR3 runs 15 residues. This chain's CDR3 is CASSLETGGIYEQYF. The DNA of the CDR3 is TGTGCCAGCAGCTTAGAAACAGGGGGAATTTACGAGCAGTACTTC.

The CDR3: CASSQGRLRDRNTQYF. The CDR3 DNA reads TGCGCCAGCAGCCAAGGACGTCTCCGGGACAGAAATACGCAGTATTTT. V gene TRBV4-1 combines with J gene TRBJ2-3; 7 nucleotides agree with TRBD1. The germline V gene encodes CDR1 MGHRA and CDR2 YSYEKL. The CDR3 spans 16 residues. Trimming cost V 1 base and J 7 bases; bases outside gene matches: 11.

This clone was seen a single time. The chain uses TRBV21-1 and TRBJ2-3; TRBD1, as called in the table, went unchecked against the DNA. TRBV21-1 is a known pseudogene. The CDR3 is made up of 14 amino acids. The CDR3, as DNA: TGTGCCAGCAGCACGCGACACTTACCAGATACGCAGTATTTT. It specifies CASSTRHLPDTQYF.

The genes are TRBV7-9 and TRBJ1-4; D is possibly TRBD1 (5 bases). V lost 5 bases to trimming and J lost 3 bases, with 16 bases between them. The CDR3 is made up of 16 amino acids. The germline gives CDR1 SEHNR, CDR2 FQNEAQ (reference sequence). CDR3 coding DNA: TGTGCCAGCAGCCGTAGGGTCTCAGGGTCTAATGAAAAACTGTTTTTT. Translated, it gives CASSRRVSGSNEKLFF. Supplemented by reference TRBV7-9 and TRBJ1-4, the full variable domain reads DTGVSQNPRHKITKRGQNVTFRCDPISEHNRLYWYRQTLGQGPEFLTYFQNEAQLEKSRLLSDRFSAERPKGSFSTLEIQRTEQGDSAMYLCASSRRVSGSNEKLFFGSGTQLSVL.

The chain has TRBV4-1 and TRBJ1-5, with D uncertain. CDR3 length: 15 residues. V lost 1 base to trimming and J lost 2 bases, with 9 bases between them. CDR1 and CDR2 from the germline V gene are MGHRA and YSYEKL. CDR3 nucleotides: TGCGCCAGCAGCCAAGCGGGAGCGGGCAATCAGCCCCAGCATTTT. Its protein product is CASSQAGAGNQPQHF.

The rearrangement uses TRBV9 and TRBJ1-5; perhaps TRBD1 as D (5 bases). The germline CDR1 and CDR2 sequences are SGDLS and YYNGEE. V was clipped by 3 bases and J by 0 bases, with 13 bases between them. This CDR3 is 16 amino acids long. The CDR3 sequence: CASSAETGVSNQPQHF. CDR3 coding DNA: TGTGCCAGCAGCGCAGAAACAGGTGTTAGCAATCAGCCCCAGCATTTT.

In DNA form, the CDR3 reads TGTGCCAGCAGTCGAACTAGCACTCGCACAGATACGCAGTATTTT. It specifies CASSRTSTRTDTQYF. The V call is TRBV7-3, the J call TRBJ2-3; D possibly corresponds to TRBD2 (6 bases). Deletions cut 6 bases from V and 1 base from J, with 14 bases between. This CDR3 is built from 15 residues. Germline lookup yields CDR1 SGHTA and CDR2 FQGTGA.

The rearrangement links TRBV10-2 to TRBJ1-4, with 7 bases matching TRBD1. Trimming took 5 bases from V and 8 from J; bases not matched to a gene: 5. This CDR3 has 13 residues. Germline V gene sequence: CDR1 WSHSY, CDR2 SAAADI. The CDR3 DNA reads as TGCGCCAGCAGTCGGGACAGTCGGGAAAAACTGTTTTTT. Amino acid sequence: CASSRDSREKLFF.

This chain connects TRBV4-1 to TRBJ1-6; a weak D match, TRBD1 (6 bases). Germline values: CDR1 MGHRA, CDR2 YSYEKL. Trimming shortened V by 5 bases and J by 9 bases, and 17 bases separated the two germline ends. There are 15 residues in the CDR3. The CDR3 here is CASSSIPSGVSPLHF. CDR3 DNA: TGCGCCAGCAGCTCCATCCCTTCAGGGGTTTCACCCCTCCACTTT.

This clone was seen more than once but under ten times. The CDR3 loop is CASSLGQGNYEQYF. In DNA, the CDR3 is TGTGCCAGCAGCCTGGGACAGGGCAACTACGAGCAGTACTTC. The J gene is TRBJ2-7, the V gene TRBV11-2, with 9 bases lining up with TRBD1. Germline V gives CDR1 SGHAT, CDR2 FQNNGV. Losses at the gene ends were 5 bases for V and 3 bases for J; bases not matched to a gene: 5. This CDR3 spans 14 amino acids. Full variable domain (rest looked up from reference TRBV11-2 and TRBJ2-7): EAGVAQSPRYKIIEKRQSVAFWCNPISGHATLYWYQQILGQGPKLLIQFQNNGVVDDSQLPKDRFSAERLKGVDSTLKIQPAKLEDSAVYLCASSLGQGNYEQYFGPGTRLTVT.